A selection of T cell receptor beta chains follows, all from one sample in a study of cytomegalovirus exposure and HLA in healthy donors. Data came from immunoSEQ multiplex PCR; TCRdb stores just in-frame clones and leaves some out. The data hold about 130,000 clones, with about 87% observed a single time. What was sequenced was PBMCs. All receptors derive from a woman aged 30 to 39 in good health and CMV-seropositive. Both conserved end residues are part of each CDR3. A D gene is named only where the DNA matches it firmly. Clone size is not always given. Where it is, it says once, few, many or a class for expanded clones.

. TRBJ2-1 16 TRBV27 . TGTGCCAGCAGTTTATTAAGAGGGGGTAGCTACAATGAGCAGTTCTTC CASSLLRGGSYNEQFF
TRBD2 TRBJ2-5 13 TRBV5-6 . TGTGCCAGCACACCGGGGGGAAAAGAGACCCAGTACTTC CASTPGGKETQYF
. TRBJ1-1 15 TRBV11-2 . TGTGCCAGCAGATCTGACAGAGGCAGGAACACTGAAGCTTTCTTT CASRSDRGRNTEAFF
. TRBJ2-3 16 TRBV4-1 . TGCGCCAGCAGCCCACGGTCCGGGGGAAGCACAGATACGCAGTATTTT CASSPRSGGSTDTQYF
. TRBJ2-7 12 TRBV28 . TGTGCCAGCAGTAGCAGCGTATACGAGCAGTACTTC CASSSSVYEQYF
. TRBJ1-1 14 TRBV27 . TGTGCCAGCAGTGACCCGACAGGCTACACTGAAGCTTTCTTT CASSDPTGYTEAFF
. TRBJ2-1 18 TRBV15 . TGTGCCACCAGCAGAGACCGATCCGGGGGATCCCCTATCAATGAGCAGTTCTTC CATSRDRSGGSPINEQFF
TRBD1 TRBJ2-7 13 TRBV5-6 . TGTGCCAGCAGCCTGGGACAGCGCTACGAGCAGTACTTC CASSLGQRYEQYF
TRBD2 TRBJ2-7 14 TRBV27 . TGTGCCAGCAGTTTAAAGCGGGGGGGCTACGAGCAGTACTTC CASSLKRGGYEQYF
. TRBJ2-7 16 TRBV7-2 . TGTGCCAGCAGCTTAGCAGGACAGCCCTTCTCCTACGAGCAGTACTTC CASSLAGQPFSYEQYF
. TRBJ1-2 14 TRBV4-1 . TGCGCCAGCAGCCAAAGTTTAACGGGCTATGGCTACACCTTC CASSQSLTGYGYTF
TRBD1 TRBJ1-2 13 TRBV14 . TGTGCCAGCAGCCTACAGGGGGCCAGTGGCTACACCTTC CASSLQGASGYTF
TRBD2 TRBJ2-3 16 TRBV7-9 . TGTGCCAGCAGCTTAGGGACTAGCGGCCTCACAGATACGCAGTATTTT CASSLGTSGLTDTQYF
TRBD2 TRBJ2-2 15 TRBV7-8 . TGTGCCAGCAGCCAAGCGGGGGGGTTGACCGGGGAGCTGTTTTTT CASSQAGGLTGELFF
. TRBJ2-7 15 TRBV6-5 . TGTGCCAGCAGAGGGGGTGGGACGGGGAACTACGAGCAGTACTTC CASRGGGTGNYEQYF
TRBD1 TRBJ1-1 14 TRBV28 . TGTGCCAGCAGTTGGACAGGGGGGAAACCTGAAGCTTTCTTT CASSWTGGKPEAFF
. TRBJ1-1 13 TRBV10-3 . TGTGCCATCAGTGAACCCGGGAACACTGAAGCTTTCTTT CAISEPGNTEAFF
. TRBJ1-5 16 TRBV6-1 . TGTGCCAGCAGTGAAAGAGCAGGTTATAGCAATCAGCCCCAGCATTTT CASSERAGYSNQPQHF
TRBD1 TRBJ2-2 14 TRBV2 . TGTGCCAGCGAGAGACAGGGCCACACCGGGGAGCTGTTTTTT CASERQGHTGELFF
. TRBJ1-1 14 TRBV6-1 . TGTGCCAGCAGTGAATCCGGCGGGAACACTGAAGCTTTCTTT CASSESGGNTEAFF
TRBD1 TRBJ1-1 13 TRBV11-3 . TGTGCCAGCAGCTTCGGGCAGGGGGCTGAAGCTTTCTTT CASSFGQGAEAFF
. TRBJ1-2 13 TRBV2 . TGTGCCAGCAGTTTGGACGGGATCTATGGCTACACCTTC CASSLDGIYGYTF
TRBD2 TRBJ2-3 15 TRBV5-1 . TGCGCCAGCGCGACCGGGACTAGCATCACAGATACGCAGTATTTT CASATGTSITDTQYF
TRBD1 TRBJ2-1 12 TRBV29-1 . TGCAGCGTGGGACAGGTCTCCGATGAGCAGTTCTTC CSVGQVSDEQFF
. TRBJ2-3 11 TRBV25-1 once TGTGCCACTGCACGGGGAAATACGCAGTATTTT CATARGNTQYF
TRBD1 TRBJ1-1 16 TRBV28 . TGTGCCAGCAGTTTTCAGGGGGCATACGTCAGCACTGAAGCTTTCTTT CASSFQGAYVSTEAFF
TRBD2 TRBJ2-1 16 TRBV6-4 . TGTGCCAGCAGCCCAATTAGCGGGGGGGCCGAAAATGAGCAGTTCTTC CASSPISGGAENEQFF
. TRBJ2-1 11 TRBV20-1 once TGCAGTGCTAGCAGTTACAATGAGCAGTTCTTC CSASSYNEQFF
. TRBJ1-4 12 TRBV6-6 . TGTGCCAGCAGTTACGGGGGGGGAAAACTGTTTTTT CASSYGGGKLFF
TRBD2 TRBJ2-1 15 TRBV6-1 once TGTGCCAGCAGTCATAGCGGGAGGGCCATAGATGAGCAGTTCTTC CASSHSGRAIDEQFF
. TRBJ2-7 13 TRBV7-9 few TGTGCCAGCAGCTCCCCGATTTCAGGGGAGACCTTGTTC CASSSPISGETLF
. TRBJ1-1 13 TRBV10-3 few TGTGCCATCTCAGAAGGGGCGAACACTGAAGCTTTCTTT CAISEGANTEAFF
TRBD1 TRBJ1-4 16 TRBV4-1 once TGCGCCAGCAGCCAAGAGGGAAGGGGGCCCAATGAAAAACTGTTTTTT CASSQEGRGPNEKLFF
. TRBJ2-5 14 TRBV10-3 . TGTGCCATCAGTGAGGGACACCCAGGTAGAACCCAGTACTTC CAISEGHPGRTQYF
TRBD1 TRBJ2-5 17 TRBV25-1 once TGTGCCAGCAGTGATTTCGCGCCGGGACAGGGCCGGGAGACCCAGTACTTC CASSDFAPGQGRETQYF
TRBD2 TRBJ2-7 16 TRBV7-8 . TGTGCCAGCAGCTCTCCGGCCGGGACTAGATACTACGAGCAGTACTTC CASSSPAGTRYYEQYF
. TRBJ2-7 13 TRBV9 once TGTGCCAGCAGCGCCGGACTGGGCGTCGAGCAGTACTTC CASSAGLGVEQYF
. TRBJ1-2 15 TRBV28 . TGTGCCAGCAGTTTTGCCGACAGGCTTGTATATGGCTACACCTTC CASSFADRLVYGYTF
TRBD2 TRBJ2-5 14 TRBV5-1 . TGCGCCAGCAGCCTAGCGGACGGGGTGGAGACCCAGTACTTC CASSLADGVETQYF
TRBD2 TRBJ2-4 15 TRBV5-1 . TGCGCCAGCAGACCCGGGGGGGCCCCCAAAAACATTCAGTACTTC CASRPGGAPKNIQYF
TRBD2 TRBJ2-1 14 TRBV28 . TGTGCCGAGGCGGGGGGGCATAGCTACAATGAGCAGTTCTTC CAEAGGHSYNEQFF
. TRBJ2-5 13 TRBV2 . TGTGCCAGCAGTGAGTACCTAAAAGAGACCCAGTACTTC CASSEYLKETQYF
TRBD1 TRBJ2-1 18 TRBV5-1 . TGCGCCAGCAACCCGCTGACAGGGGGCTCGAGCTCCTACAATGAGCAGTTCTTC CASNPLTGGSSSYNEQFF